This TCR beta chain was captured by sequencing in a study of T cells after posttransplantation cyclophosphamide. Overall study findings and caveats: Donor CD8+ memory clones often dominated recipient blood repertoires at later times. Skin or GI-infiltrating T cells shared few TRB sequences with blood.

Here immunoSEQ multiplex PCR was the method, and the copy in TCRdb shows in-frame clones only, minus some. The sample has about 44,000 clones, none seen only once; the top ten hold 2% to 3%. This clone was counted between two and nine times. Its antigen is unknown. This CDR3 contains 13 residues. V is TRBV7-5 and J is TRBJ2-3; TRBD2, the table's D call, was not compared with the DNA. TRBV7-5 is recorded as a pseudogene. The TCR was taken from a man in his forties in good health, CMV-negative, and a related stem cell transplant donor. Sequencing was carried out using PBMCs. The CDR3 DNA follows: TGTGCCAGAAGCTTAGAGCACGGGGATCCCCAGTATTTT. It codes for CARSLEHGDPQYF.